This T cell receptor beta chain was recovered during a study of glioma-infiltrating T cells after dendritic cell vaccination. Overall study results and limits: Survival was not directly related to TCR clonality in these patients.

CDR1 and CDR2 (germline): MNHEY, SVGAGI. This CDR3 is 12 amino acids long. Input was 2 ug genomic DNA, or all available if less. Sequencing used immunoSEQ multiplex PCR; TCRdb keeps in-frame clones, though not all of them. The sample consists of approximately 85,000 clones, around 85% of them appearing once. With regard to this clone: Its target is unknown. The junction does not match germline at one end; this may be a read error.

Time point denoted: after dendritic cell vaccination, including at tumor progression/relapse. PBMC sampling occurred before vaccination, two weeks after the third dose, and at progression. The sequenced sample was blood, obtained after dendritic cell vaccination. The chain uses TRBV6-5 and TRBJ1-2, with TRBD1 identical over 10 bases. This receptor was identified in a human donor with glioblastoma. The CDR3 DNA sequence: TGTGCCAGCAGTCCGGGGACAGGGGAAGTCTTCTTC. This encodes CASSPGTGEVFF.